The 10 T cell receptor beta chains below all came from one sample that was sequenced in a study of cytomegalovirus exposure and HLA in healthy donors. The PCR contained 60 Vbeta and 13 Jbeta primers. Sequencing was performed with immunoSEQ multiplex PCR; in TCRdb, only in-frame clones are kept and a portion is missing. Of 200,000 to 250,000 clones listed, roughly 80% are singletons. Sample: PBMCs. Receptors were obtained from a woman aged 40 to 50 in good health and CMV-seropositive.

V usage is TRBV6-5 and J usage is TRBJ2-5; 7 nucleotides align to TRBD1. The DNA end favors TRBJ2-7, so the J call may be wrong. Germline V gene sequence: CDR1 MNHEY, CDR2 SVGAGI. CDR3 size: 14 residues. CDR3 amino acids: CASSKQGRSYEQYF. CDR3 sequence (DNA): TGTGCCAGCAGTAAACAGGGGCGCTCCTACGAGCAGTACTTC.

This clone was picked up a small number of times. V gene TRBV7-3 combines with J gene TRBJ2-7; 13 positions agree with TRBD2. From germline, CDR1 is SGHTA and CDR2 FQGTGA. The CDR3 length is 15 residues. V was clipped by 4 bases and J by 5 bases; unmatched bases: 5. CDR3 nucleotide sequence: TGTGCCAGCAGCTCAGGGGGACTAGCGGGGCACGAGCAGTACTTC. The encoded protein is CASSSGGLAGHEQYF. The complete variable domain, with remaining parts taken from reference TRBV7-3 and TRBJ2-7, reads GAGVSQTPSNKVTEKGKYVELRCDPISGHTALYWYRQSLGQGPEFLIYFQGTGAADDSGLPNDRFFAVRPEGSVSTLKIQRTERGDSAVYLCASSSGGLAGHEQYFGPGTRLTVT.

This chain uses TRBV7-2 with TRBJ1-2; 10 bases are a match to TRBD1. The junction had 9 bases not matched to a gene; V was cut back by 4 bases and J by 4 bases. Looked up from germline, CDR1 is SGHTA and CDR2 is FQGNSA. The CDR3 consists of 16 residues. CDR3 amino acids: CASSSDPGTGAYGYTF. The CDR3 DNA reads as TGTGCCAGCAGCTCCGATCCCGGGACAGGGGCCTATGGCTACACCTTC.

V is TRBV27 and J is TRBJ2-7, with D maybe TRBD2 (6 bases). CDR3 length equals 14 residues. Trimming removed 5 bases at V and 7 bases at J, with 18 bases between. Germline values: CDR1 MNHEY, CDR2 SMNVEV (reference sequence). The CDR3 bases are TGTGCCAGCAGTCCGGCGGGCGGGGCCGCTGAGCAGTACTTC. Its protein is CASSPAGGAAEQYF.

The V gene is TRBV2, the J gene TRBJ2-7; D remains ambiguous. This CDR3 has 14 amino acids. V was pared by 5 bases and J by 0 bases, with 11 bases between. CDR1 and CDR2 from the germline V gene are SNHLY and FYNNEI. CDR3 loop: CASSTEKSSYEQYF. The CDR3 DNA reads as TGTGCCAGCAGTACTGAAAAAAGCTCCTACGAGCAGTACTTC.

The chain recombines TRBV11-2 with TRBJ1-1; the D is unclear. The V end was cut by 1 base, the J end by 3 bases, with 6 bases between. Germline V CDR1 and CDR2: SGHAT, FQNNGV. This CDR3 has 13 residues. In DNA, the CDR3 is TGTGCCAGCAGCTTAGCACGGGACACTGAAGCTTTCTTT. Its protein product is CASSLARDTEAFF.

The chain is built from TRBV7-2 and TRBJ1-3; unclear D gene. CDR1 and CDR2 (germline): SGHTA, FQGNSA. With 4 bases removed from V and 3 bases from J, the gap between germline ends came to 4 bases. The CDR3 has 12 amino acids. DNA for the CDR3: TGTGCCAGCAGCTGGAGTGGAAACACCATATATTTT. Protein product: CASSWSGNTIYF.

The chain uses TRBV7-6 and TRBJ2-7; perhaps TRBD1 as D (6 bases). V was pared by 0 bases and J by 3 bases, with 9 bases between. The CDR3 runs to 14 residues. Germline lookup yields CDR1 SGHVS and CDR2 FNYEAQ. This CDR3 reads CASSLATQGYEQYF. In DNA form, the CDR3 reads TGTGCCAGCAGCTTAGCCACACAGGGCTACGAGCAGTACTTC. The full variable domain, rest sourced from reference TRBV7-6 and TRBJ2-7, is GAGVSQSPRYKVTKRGQDVALRCDPISGHVSLYWYRQALGQGPEFLTYFNYEAQQDKSGLPNDRFSAERPEGSISTLTIQRTEQRDSAMYRCASSLATQGYEQYFGPGTRLTVT.

This sequence joins TRBV25-1 and TRBJ1-1; TRBD1 aligns across 9 bases. The CDR3 is 12 residues long. Germline V lookup: CDR1 MGHDK, CDR2 SYGVNS. Here the CDR3 reads CVPDRGNTEAFF. Here the CDR3 DNA reads TGTGTCCCGGACAGGGGGAACACTGAAGCTTTCTTT.

The V call is TRBV11-1, the J call TRBJ1-1; 7 bases match TRBD1. Germline-derived CDR1 and CDR2 are SGHAT and FQDESV (reference sequence). This CDR3 has 13 amino acids. V was clipped by 5 bases and J by 6 bases; unmatched bases: 6. The CDR3 DNA reads as TGTGCCAGCAGCCGAGACAGGGTTGCTGAAGCTTTCTTT. It yields the protein CASSRDRVAEAFF.